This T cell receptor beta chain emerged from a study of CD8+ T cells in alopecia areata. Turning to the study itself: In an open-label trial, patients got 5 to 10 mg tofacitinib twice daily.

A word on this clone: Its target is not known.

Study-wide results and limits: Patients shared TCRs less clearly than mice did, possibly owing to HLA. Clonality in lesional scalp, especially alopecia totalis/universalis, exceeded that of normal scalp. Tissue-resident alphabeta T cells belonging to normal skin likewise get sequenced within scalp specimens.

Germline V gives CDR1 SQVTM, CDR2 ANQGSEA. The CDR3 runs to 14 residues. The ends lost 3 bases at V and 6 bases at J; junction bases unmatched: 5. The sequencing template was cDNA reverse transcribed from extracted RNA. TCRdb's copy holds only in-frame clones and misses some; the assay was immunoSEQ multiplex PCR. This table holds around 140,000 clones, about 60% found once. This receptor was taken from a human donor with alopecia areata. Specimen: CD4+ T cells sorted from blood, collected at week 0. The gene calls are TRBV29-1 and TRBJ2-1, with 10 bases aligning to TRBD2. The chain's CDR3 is CSVDKRLAGNEQFF. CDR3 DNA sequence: TGCAGCGTTGACAAACGACTAGCGGGCAATGAGCAGTTCTTC.